This T cell receptor beta chain was documented in a study of cytomegalovirus exposure and HLA in healthy donors. Whole-study findings and limits: Confirmation was obtained in vitro that three CMV-associated chains are specific for CMV antigens.

A few counts support this clone. Its antigen remains unknown. The PCR was carried out with 60 Vbeta primers and 13 Jbeta primers. Sequenced by immunoSEQ multiplex PCR; TCRdb stores in-frame clones only, minus some. The repertoire holds under 110,000 clones, with over 70% as singletons. V lost 1 base and J 3 bases, leaving 9 bases between the germline ends. Per the germline V gene, CDR1 is MNHNS and CDR2 is SASEGT. The CDR3 totals 14 residues. The chain joins TRBV6-1 to TRBJ1-2; unclear D gene. The sequence was obtained from a boy aged 10-17 years in good health and CMV-seronegative. Sequencing input: PBMCs. CDR3 residues: CASSEDGFHYGYTF. As DNA, the CDR3 is TGTGCCAGCAGTGAAGACGGTTTCCACTATGGCTACACCTTC.